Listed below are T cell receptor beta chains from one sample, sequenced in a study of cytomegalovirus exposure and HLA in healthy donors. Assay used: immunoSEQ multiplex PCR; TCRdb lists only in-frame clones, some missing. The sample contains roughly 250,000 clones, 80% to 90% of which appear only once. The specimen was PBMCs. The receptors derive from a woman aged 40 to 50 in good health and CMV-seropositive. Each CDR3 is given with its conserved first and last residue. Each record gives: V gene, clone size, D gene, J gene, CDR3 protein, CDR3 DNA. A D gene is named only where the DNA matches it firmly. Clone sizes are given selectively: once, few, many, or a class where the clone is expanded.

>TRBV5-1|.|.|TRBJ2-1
CASSIEGSGEQFF
TGCGCCAGCAGCATAGAAGGCTCAGGTGAGCAGTTCTTC
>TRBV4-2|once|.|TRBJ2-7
CASRQRSDSYEQYF
TGTGCCAGCAGGCAACGAAGCGACTCCTACGAGCAGTACTTC
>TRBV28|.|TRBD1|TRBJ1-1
CASSPGTGNTEAFF
TGTGCCAGCAGCCCCGGGACAGGAAACACTGAAGCTTTCTTT
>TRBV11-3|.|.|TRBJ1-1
CASSLVGGPTNTEAFF
TGTGCCAGCAGCTTGGTCGGAGGGCCGACGAACACTGAAGCTTTCTTT
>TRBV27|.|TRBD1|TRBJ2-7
CASRQGASYEQYF
TGTGCCAGCAGACAGGGGGCGTCCTACGAGCAGTACTTC
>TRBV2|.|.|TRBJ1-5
CASSSGPLSNQPQHF
TGTGCCAGCAGTTCAGGGCCTCTTAGCAATCAGCCCCAGCATTTT
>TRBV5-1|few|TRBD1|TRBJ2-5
CASSLDAQGAGETQYF
TGCGCCAGCAGCCTCGACGCACAGGGGGCGGGCGAGACCCAGTACTTC
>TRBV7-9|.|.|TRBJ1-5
CASSPGGWNQPQHF
TGTGCCAGCAGCCCTGGGGGGTGGAATCAGCCCCAGCATTTT
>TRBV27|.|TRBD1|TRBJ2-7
CASRGQGIYEQYF
TGTGCCAGCAGGGGACAGGGGATTTACGAGCAGTACTTC
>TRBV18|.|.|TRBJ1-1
CASSPSTASNTEAFF
TGTGCCAGCTCACCCTCGACAGCCTCGAACACTGAAGCTTTCTTT
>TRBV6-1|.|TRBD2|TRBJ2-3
CASSGHSSGTDTQYF
TGTGCCAGCAGTGGGCACTCTAGCGGGACAGATACGCAGTATTTT
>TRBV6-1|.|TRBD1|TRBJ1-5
CASSHGQGRYQPQHF
TGTGCCAGCAGTCACGGACAGGGGAGGTATCAGCCCCAGCATTTT
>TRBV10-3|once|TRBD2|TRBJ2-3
CAIRGVGAGATDTQYF
TGTGCCATCCGCGGCGTCGGCGCGGGAGCTACAGATACGCAGTATTTT
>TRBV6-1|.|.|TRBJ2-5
CASSEAPGETQYF
TGTGCCAGCAGTGAAGCACCAGGGGAGACCCAGTACTTC
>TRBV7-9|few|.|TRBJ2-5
CASSFSTGQETQYF
TGTGCCAGCAGCTTTTCGACAGGCCAAGAGACCCAGTACTTC
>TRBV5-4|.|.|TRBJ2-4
CASSYPLAPNIQYF
TGTGCCAGCAGCTATCCGCTAGCTCCAAACATTCAGTACTTC
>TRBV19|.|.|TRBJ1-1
CASSMSGKNTEAFF
TGTGCCAGTAGTATGTCGGGGAAAAACACTGAAGCTTTCTTT
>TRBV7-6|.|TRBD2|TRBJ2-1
CASSSLAGVSYEQFF
TGTGCCAGCAGCTCCCTTGCGGGAGTTAGCTATGAGCAGTTCTTC
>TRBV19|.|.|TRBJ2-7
CASSFSEEIYEQYF
TGTGCCAGTAGTTTTAGCGAAGAGATCTACGAGCAGTACTTC
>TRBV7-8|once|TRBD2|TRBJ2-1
CASSGKGLAGNEQFF
TGTGCCAGCAGCGGAAAGGGACTAGCGGGGAATGAGCAGTTCTTC
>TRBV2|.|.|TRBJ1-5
CASRASTGLGQPQHF
TGTGCCAGCAGAGCAAGTACAGGGCTAGGTCAGCCCCAGCATTTT
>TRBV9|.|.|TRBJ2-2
CASSGSPLYGELFF
TGTGCCAGCAGCGGGAGCCCTCTATACGGGGAGCTGTTTTTT
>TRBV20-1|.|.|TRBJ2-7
CSARKAYEQYF
TGCAGTGCTAGGAAAGCTTACGAGCAGTACTTC
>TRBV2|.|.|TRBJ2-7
CASTGESRYEQYF
TGTGCCAGCACAGGGGAATCGCGCTACGAGCAGTACTTC
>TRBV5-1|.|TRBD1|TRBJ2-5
CASSGGQQETQYF
TGCGCCAGCAGCGGGGGACAGCAAGAGACCCAGTACTTC
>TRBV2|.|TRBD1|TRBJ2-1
CASSEAGQGELF
TGTGCCAGCAGTGAAGCGGGACAGGGGGAGCTCTTC
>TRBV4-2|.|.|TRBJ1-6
CASSQADRSNNSPLHF
TGTGCCAGCAGCCAAGCAGACAGGTCCAATAATTCACCCCTCCACTTT
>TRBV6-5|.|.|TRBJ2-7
CASSYSSSRSYEQYF
TGTGCCAGCAGTTACTCGAGTAGCAGATCCTACGAGCAGTACTTC